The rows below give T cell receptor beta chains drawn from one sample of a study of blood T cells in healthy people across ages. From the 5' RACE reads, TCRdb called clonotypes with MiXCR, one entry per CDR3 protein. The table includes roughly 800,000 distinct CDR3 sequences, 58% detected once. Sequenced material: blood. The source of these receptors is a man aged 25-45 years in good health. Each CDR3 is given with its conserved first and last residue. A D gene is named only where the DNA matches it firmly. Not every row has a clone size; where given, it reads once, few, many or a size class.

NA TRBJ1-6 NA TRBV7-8 CASSFTGSGDSPLHF TGTGCCAGCAGCTTCACAGGGTCGGGGGATTCACCCCTCCACTTT
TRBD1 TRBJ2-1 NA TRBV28 CASSLLGQGANNEQFF TGTGCCAGCAGTTTATTAGGACAGGGGGCCAACAATGAGCAGTTCTTC
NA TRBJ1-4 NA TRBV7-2 CASSLLPAGADEKLFF TGTGCCAGCAGCTTATTGCCGGCTGGGGCCGATGAAAAACTGTTTTTT
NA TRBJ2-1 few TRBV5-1 CASSDIQGSYNEQFF TGCGCCAGCAGCGATATACAGGGCTCCTACAATGAGCAGTTCTTC
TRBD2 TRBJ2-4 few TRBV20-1 CSVSTGLAGGLAKNIQYF TGCAGTGTATCCACGGGACTAGCGGGAGGTCTAGCCAAAAACATTCAGTACTTC
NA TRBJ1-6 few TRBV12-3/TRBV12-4 CASSKFGGLGSPLHF TGTGCCAGCAGCAAGTTCGGGGGGCTCGGTTCACCCCTCCACTTT
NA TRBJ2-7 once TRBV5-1 CASSLNYESGEQYF TGCGCCAGCAGCTTGAACTACGAATCCGGCGAGCAGTACTTC
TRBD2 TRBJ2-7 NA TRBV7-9 CASSPSGGRGEQYF TGTGCCAGCAGCCCTAGCGGGGGACGGGGCGAGCAGTACTTC
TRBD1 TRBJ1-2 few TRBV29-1 CSVDRTGYGYTF TGCAGCGTTGACCGGACAGGGTATGGCTACACCTTC
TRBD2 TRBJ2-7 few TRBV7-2 CASSPRGGIYEQYF TGTGCCAGCAGCCCCCGGGGGGGCATCTACGAGCAGTACTTC
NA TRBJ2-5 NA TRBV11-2 CASSQDNGAQETQYF TGTGCCAGCAGCCAGGACAACGGGGCACAAGAGACCCAGTACTTC
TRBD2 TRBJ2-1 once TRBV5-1 CASSFTSSGSYNEQFF TGCGCCAGCAGCTTTACGTCTAGCGGGTCCTACAATGAGCAGTTCTTC
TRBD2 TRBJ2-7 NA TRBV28 CASLAGVKPYF TGTGCCAGCCTAGCGGGAGTAAAGCCGTACTTC
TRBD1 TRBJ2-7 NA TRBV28 CASSSTGTETYEQYF TGTGCCAGCAGTTCCACCGGGACAGAAACCTACGAGCAGTACTTC
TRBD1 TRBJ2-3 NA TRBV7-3 CASTPGGGADTQYF TGTGCCAGCACCCCAGGGGGTGGGGCAGATACGCAGTATTTT
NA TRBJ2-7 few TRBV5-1 CASSPRDHYEQYF TGCGCCAGCAGCCCACGGGACCACTACGAGCAGTACTTC
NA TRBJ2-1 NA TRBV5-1 CASSLGSGRTYDNEQFF TGCGCCAGCAGCCTGGGATCCGGGCGAACCTACGACAATGAGCAGTTCTTC
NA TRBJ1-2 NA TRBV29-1 CSVDPGAFNYGYTF TGCAGCGTTGACCCCGGGGCGTTTAACTATGGCTACACCTTC
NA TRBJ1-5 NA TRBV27 CASSRGLNQPQHF TGTGCCAGCAGTAGGGGTCTCAATCAGCCCCAGCATTTT
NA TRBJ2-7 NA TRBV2 CASSQALSYEQYF TGTGCCAGCAGCCAGGCCCTTTCCTACGAGCAGTACTTC
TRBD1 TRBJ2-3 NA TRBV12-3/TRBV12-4 CASRGTGVTDTQYF TGTGCCAGCAGAGGAACAGGGGTAACAGATACGCAGTATTTT
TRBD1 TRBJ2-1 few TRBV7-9 CASSFGQAGGEQFF TGTGCCAGCAGCTTCGGACAGGCAGGAGGTGAGCAGTTCTTC
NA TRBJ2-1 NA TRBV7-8 CASSGPRLRVDFGDEQFF TGTGCCAGCAGCGGACCGAGGTTGCGGGTGGATTTTGGCGATGAGCAGTTCTTC
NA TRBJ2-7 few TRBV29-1 CSAPRTTNYEQYF TGCAGCGCCCCACGGACTACCAACTACGAGCAGTACTTC
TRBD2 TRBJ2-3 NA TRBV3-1 CASSRLAGAFTDTQYF TGTGCCAGCAGCCGACTAGCGGGGGCCTTCACAGATACGCAGTATTTT
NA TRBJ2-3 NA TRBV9 CASSVDGDRTDTQYF TGTGCCAGCAGCGTAGACGGGGATCGGACAGATACGCAGTATTTT
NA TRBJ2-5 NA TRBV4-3 CASSQEPGFTQETQYF TGCGCCAGCAGCCAAGAGCCCGGGTTTACACAAGAGACCCAGTACTTC